These 19 T cell receptor beta chains were sequenced from one sample in a study of technical replicates of blood from several donors. This table comes from immunoSEQ multiplex PCR, and its TCRdb copy is limited to in-frame clones, with some not included. The data show over 85,000 clones, about 96% seen once. Specimen: T cells isolated from PBMCs. These receptors came from a human donor in good health.

The chain has TRBV5-1 and TRBJ1-1; D may be TRBD1 (6 bases). The CDR3 is made up of 15 amino acids. V was pared by 4 bases and J by 1 base, with 14 bases between. Germline CDR1 and CDR2: SGHRS and YFSETQ. The chain's CDR3 is CASSDRVGGNTEAFF. In DNA form, the CDR3 reads TGCGCCAGCAGCGACCGGGTAGGGGGGAACACTGAAGCTTTCTTT.

The chain carries TRBV5-6 and TRBJ2-3, with 9 positions matching TRBD1. Per the germline V gene, CDR1 is SGHDT and CDR2 is YYEEEE. The junction had 5 bases not matched to a gene; V was cut back by 0 bases and J by 3 bases. The CDR3 is 16 amino acids. This chain's CDR3 is CASSLEGQGVTDTQYF. The CDR3 region has the DNA TGTGCCAGCAGCTTGGAGGGACAGGGAGTAACAGATACGCAGTATTTT.

This chain joins TRBV2 and TRBJ1-1; 9 bases fit TRBD1. CDR1 and CDR2 from the germline V gene are SNHLY and FYNNEI. V lost 6 bases, J lost 2 bases, and 10 bases stayed unmatched. CDR3 size: 16 residues. The CDR3 protein is CASSPDRGLFNTEAFF. The CDR3 nucleotides are TGTGCCAGCAGCCCGGACAGGGGACTATTCAACACTGAAGCTTTCTTT. Full variable domain (missing parts from reference TRBV2 and TRBJ1-1): EPEVTQTPSHQVTQMGQEVILRCVPISNHLYFYWYRQILGQKVEFLVSFYNNEISEKSEIFDDQFSVERPDGSNFTLKIRSTKLEDSAMYFCASSPDRGLFNTEAFFGQGTRLTVV.

The gene calls are TRBV18 and TRBJ1-2; no clear D. CDR1 KGHSH and CDR2 LQKENI come from the germline V gene. V was pared by 1 base and J by 4 bases, with 4 bases between. This CDR3 comprises 12 residues. CDR3: CASSPQSYGYTF. The DNA for the CDR3 is TGTGCCAGCTCACCACAGAGCTATGGCTACACCTTC.

This clone was observed a few times. The rearrangement uses TRBV19 and TRBJ1-5; 7 nucleotides agree with TRBD1. Losses at the gene ends were 5 bases for V and 7 bases for J; bases not matched to a gene: 11. This CDR3 region has 15 residues. Germline V lookup: CDR1 LNHDA, CDR2 SQIVND (reference sequence). The CDR3 here is CASSFGTDGRQPQHF. As DNA, the CDR3 is TGTGCCAGTAGTTTCGGGACAGATGGGCGACAGCCCCAGCATTTT.

CDR3 protein: CASSLYGSASTDTQYF. DNA of the CDR3: TGTGCCAGCAGCTTATATGGGAGCGCTAGCACAGATACGCAGTATTTT. The V gene is TRBV7-2, the J gene TRBJ2-3, with D perhaps matching TRBD2 (5 bases). With 2 bases removed from V and 0 bases from J, the gap between germline ends came to 12 bases. Germline assignment: CDR1 SGHTA and CDR2 FQGNSA. The CDR3 spans 16 residues.

The count of this clone is one. J is TRBJ1-4 and V is TRBV28, with 7 bases that match TRBD1. CDR1 and CDR2 from the germline V gene are MDHEN and SYDVKM. The CDR3 has 14 residues. V shed 5 bases and J 6 bases; nucleotides not matched to a gene: 6. The CDR3 region has the DNA TGTGCCAGCAGTCCAACAGGGGTGGATGAAAAACTGTTTTTT. Its translation: CASSPTGVDEKLFF.

This chain links TRBV7-2 with TRBJ2-5, with 7 bases lining up with TRBD2. Germline V lookup: CDR1 SGHTA, CDR2 FQGNSA. The CDR3 is 16 amino acids. V lost 2 bases, J lost 5 bases, and 11 bases stayed unmatched. This CDR3 is CASSLLSEREGETQYF. DNA of the CDR3: TGTGCCAGCAGCTTATTAAGCGAGCGGGAAGGGGAGACCCAGTACTTC.

The chain couples TRBV18 to TRBJ2-2; TRBD1 might be the D (6 bases). V was shortened by 0 bases and J by 4 bases, with 18 bases between the two germline ends. CDR3 length equals 18 residues. Germline CDR1 KGHSH, CDR2 LQKENI. Written as DNA, the CDR3 is TGTGCCAGCTCACCACCATCATTCGGGGTCAGGGGCACCGGGGAGCTGTTTTTT. This codes for CASSPPSFGVRGTGELFF.

This chain joins TRBV11-1 and TRBJ1-1, with TRBD1 matching over 9 bases. Per germline, CDR1 SGHAT and CDR2 FQDESV (reference sequence). The CDR3 totals 15 residues. The V and J ends lost 8 bases and 2 bases, in that order; junction bases with no gene match: 9. CDR3 in DNA: TGTGCCAGCCGCGGACAGGGGACTCTTAACACTGAAGCTTTCTTT. Residues: CASRGQGTLNTEAFF.

The chain recombines TRBV6-6 with TRBJ2-7, with TRBD2 identical over 15 bases. Unmatched junction bases numbered 9, after V lost 6 bases and J lost 6 bases. The CDR3 has 16 residues. Germline V gene lookup returns CDR1 MNHNY and CDR2 SVGAGI (reference sequence). CDR3 residues: CASSRWTSGRDGEQYF. The CDR3 DNA reads as TGTGCCAGCAGCCGATGGACTAGCGGGAGGGATGGCGAGCAGTACTTC.

The chain uses TRBV5-8 and TRBJ2-7; perhaps TRBD2 as D (6 bases). V was shortened by 0 bases and J by 9 bases, with 19 bases between the two germline ends. Germline values: CDR1 SGHTS, CDR2 YDEGEE. The length of the CDR3 is 15 residues. The DNA of the CDR3 is TGTGCCAGCAGCTTGGCGGCGACTAGACGTGGGGTGCAGTACTTC. This translates into CASSLAATRRGVQYF.

A few counts support this clone. This chain uses TRBV28 with TRBJ1-1; weak D call: TRBD1 (6 bases). Germline CDR1 is MDHEN and CDR2 is SYDVKM. Trimming removed 6 bases from V and 3 bases from J, with 8 bases in between. This CDR3 comprises 12 residues. This CDR3 is CASRDSYTEAFF. The CDR3 DNA sequence: TGTGCCAGCAGGGACAGCTACACTGAAGCTTTCTTT.

The chain couples TRBV20-1 to TRBJ2-5; no reliable D call. Per the germline V gene, CDR1 is DFQATT and CDR2 is SNEGSKA (reference sequence). This CDR3 is built from 11 residues. The chain's CDR3 is CRAEEQETQYF. The CDR3 DNA is TGCAGGGCAGAAGAACAAGAGACCCAGTACTTC.

The chain is built from TRBV28 and TRBJ1-3; D remains ambiguous. Germline values: CDR1 MDHEN, CDR2 SYDVKM. The CDR3 sequence is 14 residues long. The V end lost 6 bases, the J end lost 2 bases, and 11 bases lay between the germline ends. The CDR3 nucleotides are TGTGCCAGCAGAGCAGGCTTCCCTGGAAACACCATATATTTT. Protein: CASRAGFPGNTIYF. Supplemented by reference TRBV28 and TRBJ1-3, the full variable domain reads DVKVTQSSRYLVKRTGEKVFLECVQDMDHENMFWYRQDPGLGLRLIYFSYDVKMKEKGDIPEGYSVSREKKERFSLILESASTNQTSMYLCASRAGFPGNTIYFGEGSWLTVV.

This chain links TRBV27 with TRBJ2-7; 11 bases agree with TRBD1. Trimming removed 8 bases from V and 7 bases from J; junction bases left unmatched: 10. Germline-derived CDR1 and CDR2 are MNHEY and SMNVEV (reference sequence). The CDR3 is 14 amino acids. Here the CDR3 reads CASASGTGGYEQYF. Here the CDR3 DNA reads TGTGCCAGCGCTTCCGGGACAGGGGGTTATGAGCAGTACTTC.

The chain joins TRBV4-1 to TRBJ1-1; D not resolved. CDR1 is MGHRA, CDR2 YSYEKL, per germline. V was pared by 2 bases and J by 4 bases, with 14 bases between. The CDR3 sequence is 15 residues long. The CDR3 sequence: CASSQSPGPRTEAFF. DNA for the CDR3: TGCGCCAGCAGCCAATCGCCCGGTCCCCGCACTGAAGCTTTCTTT.

The V call is TRBV28, the J call TRBJ1-2, with D possibly TRBD1 on 6 matching bases. Looked up from germline, CDR1 is MDHEN and CDR2 is SYDVKM. V dropped 5 bases and J dropped 2 bases, with 15 bases sitting between them. The CDR3 spans 15 residues. The CDR3 region is CASSVTGPANYGYTF. The CDR3 DNA reads TGTGCCAGCAGTGTCACAGGGCCTGCCAACTATGGCTACACCTTC.

The chain links TRBV4-1 to TRBJ2-7; a possible D gene is TRBD1 (6 bases). The V and J ends lost 1 base and 0 bases respectively, with 13 bases between them. The CDR3 loop spans 16 amino acids. From germline, CDR1 is MGHRA and CDR2 YSYEKL. The CDR3 loop is CASSQVPDSSSYEQYF. Written as DNA, the CDR3 is TGCGCCAGCAGCCAAGTACCGGACAGTAGCTCCTACGAGCAGTACTTC.